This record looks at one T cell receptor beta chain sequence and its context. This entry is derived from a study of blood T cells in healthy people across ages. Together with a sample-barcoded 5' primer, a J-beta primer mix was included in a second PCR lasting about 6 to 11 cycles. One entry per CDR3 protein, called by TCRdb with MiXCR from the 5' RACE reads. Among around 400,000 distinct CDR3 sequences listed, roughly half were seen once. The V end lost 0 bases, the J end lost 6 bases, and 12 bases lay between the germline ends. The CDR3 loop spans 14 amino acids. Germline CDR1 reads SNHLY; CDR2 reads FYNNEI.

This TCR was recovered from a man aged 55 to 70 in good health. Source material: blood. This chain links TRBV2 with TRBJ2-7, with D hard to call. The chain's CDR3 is CASSEAVVSGEQYF. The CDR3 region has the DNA TGTGCCAGCAGTGAAGCGGTAGTGTCTGGCGAGCAGTACTTC.